This TCR beta chain was found in a study of T-cell reconstitution after alpha-beta-depleted transplantation in children. During its preparation, the TCRbeta library received unique molecular identifiers. Each CDR3 protein is one row after TCRdb ran MiXCR on the PCR reads. The table lists almost 400,000 distinct CDR3 sequences, around 21% of them singletons. Specimen: PBMCs from the stem cell graft donor, collected from the stem cell graft. The sequence was obtained from a human donor who donated a stem cell graft to a child with acute myeloid leukemia.

The CDR3 loop reads CSAGTGGSSYEQYF. As DNA, the CDR3 is TGCAGTGCTGGGACAGGGGGGAGCTCCTACGAGCAGTACTTC. The rearrangement uses TRBV20-1 and TRBJ2-7; 11 bases are shared with TRBD1. Germline V gene data show CDR1 as DFQATT and CDR2 as SNEGSKA (reference sequence). The ends lost 5 bases at V and 0 bases at J; junction bases unmatched: 3. The CDR3 is 14 residues long.